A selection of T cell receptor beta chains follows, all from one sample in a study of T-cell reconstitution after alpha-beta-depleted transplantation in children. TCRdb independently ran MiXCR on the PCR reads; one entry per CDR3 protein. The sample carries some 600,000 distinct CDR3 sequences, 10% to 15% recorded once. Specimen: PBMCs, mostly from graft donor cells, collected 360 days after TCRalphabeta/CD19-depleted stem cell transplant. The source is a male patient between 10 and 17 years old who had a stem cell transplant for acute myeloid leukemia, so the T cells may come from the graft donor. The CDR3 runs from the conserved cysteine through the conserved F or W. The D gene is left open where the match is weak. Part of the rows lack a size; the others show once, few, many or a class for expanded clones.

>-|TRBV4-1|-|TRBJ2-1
CASSRGVSDEQFF
TGCGCCAGCAGTCGGGGAGTGTCCGATGAGCAGTTCTTC
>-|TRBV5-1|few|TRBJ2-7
CASSFGTNTYEQYF
TGCGCCAGCAGCTTCGGGACAAACACGTACGAGCAGTACTTC
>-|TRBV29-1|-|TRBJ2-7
CSVGGPRHLSSYEQYF
TGCAGCGTTGGCGGTCCTCGACACCTGAGCTCCTACGAGCAGTACTTC
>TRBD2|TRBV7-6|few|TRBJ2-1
CASRKSGLAGPPNEQFF
TGTGCCAGCAGGAAATCGGGACTAGCGGGGCCTCCTAATGAGCAGTTCTTC
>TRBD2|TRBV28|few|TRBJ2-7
CASGVSGRAYEQYF
TGTGCCAGCGGGGTAAGCGGGAGGGCCTACGAGCAGTACTTC
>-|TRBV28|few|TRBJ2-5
CASSLPDGRTQYF
TGTGCCAGCAGCCTCCCCGATGGGAGGACCCAGTACTTC
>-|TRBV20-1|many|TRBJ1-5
CSALALQVINQPQHF
TGCAGTGCCCTTGCCCTACAGGTGATCAATCAGCCCCAGCATTTT
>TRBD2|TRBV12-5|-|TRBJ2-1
CASGLGLAANEQFF
TGTGCTAGTGGTTTAGGACTAGCGGCTAATGAGCAGTTCTTC
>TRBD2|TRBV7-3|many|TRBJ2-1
CASSLSSSGSIHEQFF
TGTGCCAGCAGCTTAAGCTCTAGCGGGAGTATCCATGAGCAGTTCTTC
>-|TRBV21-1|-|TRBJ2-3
CASSRQVLTDTQYF
TGTGCCAGCAGCAGACAGGTCTTAACAGATACGCAGTATTTT
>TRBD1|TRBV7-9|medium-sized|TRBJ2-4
CASSYPTLPGQGFVDKNIQYF
TGTGCCAGCAGCTATCCCACACTCCCGGGACAGGGCTTCGTGGACAAAAACATTCAGTACTTC
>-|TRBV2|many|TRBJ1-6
CASIERTNSPLHF
TGTGCCTCTATCGAGCGTACGAATTCACCCCTCCACTTT
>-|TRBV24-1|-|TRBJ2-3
CATSGVRTGAQPTDTQYF
TGTGCCACCAGTGGCGTACGGACGGGGGCCCAGCCCACAGATACGCAGTATTTT
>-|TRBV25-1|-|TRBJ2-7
CASSEWDVGRYEQYF
TGTGCCAGCAGTGAATGGGACGTAGGGAGGTACGAGCAGTACTTC
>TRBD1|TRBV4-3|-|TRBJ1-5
CASSQDTGGGGQPQHF
TGCGCCAGCAGCCAAGATACAGGGGGCGGCGGTCAGCCCCAGCATTTT
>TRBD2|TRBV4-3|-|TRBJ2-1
CASSLAATGTSTFHEQFF
TGCGCCAGCAGCCTCGCCGCAACCGGGACTAGTACGTTCCATGAGCAGTTCTTC
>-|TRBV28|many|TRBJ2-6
CASSLLSGANVLTF
TGTGCCAGCAGTTTGCTTTCTGGGGCCAACGTCCTGACTTTC
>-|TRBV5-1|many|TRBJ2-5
CASSSGTAQGTQYF
TGCGCCAGCAGTTCCGGGACTGCACAGGGGACCCAGTACTTC